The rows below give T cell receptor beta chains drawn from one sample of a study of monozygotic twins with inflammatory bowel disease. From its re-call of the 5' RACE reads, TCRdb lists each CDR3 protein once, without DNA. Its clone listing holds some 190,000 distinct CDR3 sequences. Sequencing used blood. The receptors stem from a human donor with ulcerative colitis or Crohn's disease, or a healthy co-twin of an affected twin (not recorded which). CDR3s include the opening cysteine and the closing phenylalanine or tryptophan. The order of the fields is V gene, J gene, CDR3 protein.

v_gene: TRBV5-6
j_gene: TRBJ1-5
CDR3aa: CASSQSPGGELPQHF

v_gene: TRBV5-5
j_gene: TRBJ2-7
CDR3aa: CASSLGTGGSYEQYF

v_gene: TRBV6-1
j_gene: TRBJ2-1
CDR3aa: CAIPGTGVFNEQFF

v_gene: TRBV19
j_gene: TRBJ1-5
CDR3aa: CASRLEGTSNQPQHF

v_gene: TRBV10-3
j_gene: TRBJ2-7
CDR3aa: CAIGSASDLSYEQYF

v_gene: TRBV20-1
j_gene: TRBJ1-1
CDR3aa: CSGTGATEAFF

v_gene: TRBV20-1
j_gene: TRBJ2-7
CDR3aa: CSGGSGGFEQYF

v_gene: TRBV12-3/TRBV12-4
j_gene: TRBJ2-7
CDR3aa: CASKEGPSREQYF

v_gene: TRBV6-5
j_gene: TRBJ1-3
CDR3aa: CASWASENTIYF

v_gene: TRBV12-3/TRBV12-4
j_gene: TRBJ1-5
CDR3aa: CASSFEQGSQPQHF

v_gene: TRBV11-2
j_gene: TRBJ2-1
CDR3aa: CASSSHEPGRTRRYNEQFF

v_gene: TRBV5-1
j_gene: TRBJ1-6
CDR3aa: CASSLDQTYNSPLHF

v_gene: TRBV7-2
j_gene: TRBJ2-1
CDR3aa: CAAGVYNEQFF

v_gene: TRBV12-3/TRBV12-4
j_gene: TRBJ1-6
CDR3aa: CASTFGTEYNSPLHF

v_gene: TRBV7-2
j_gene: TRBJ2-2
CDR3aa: CASSPTRARTGELFF

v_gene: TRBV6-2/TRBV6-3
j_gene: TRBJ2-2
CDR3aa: CASRDRTRTGELFF

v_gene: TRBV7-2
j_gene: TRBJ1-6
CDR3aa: CASSFMGQGGNSPLHF

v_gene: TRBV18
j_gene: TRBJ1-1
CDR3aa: CASSPGRATEAFF

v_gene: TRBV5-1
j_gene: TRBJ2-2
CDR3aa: CASSLDGTENTGELFF

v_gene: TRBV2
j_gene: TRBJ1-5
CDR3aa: CASRADRDQPQHF

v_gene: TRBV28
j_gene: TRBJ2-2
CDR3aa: CASTVGEPGELFF

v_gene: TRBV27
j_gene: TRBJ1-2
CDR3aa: CASRSAVSIYGYTF

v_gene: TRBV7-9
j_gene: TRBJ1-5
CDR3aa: CASSQSQENQPQHF

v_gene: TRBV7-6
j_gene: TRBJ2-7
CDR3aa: CASAPEDVAEQYF

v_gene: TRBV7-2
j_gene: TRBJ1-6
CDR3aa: CASSFSAGVSPLHF

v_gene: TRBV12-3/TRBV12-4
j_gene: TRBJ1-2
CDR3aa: CASTPQQGHGYTF

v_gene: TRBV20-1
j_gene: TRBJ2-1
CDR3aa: CSEKASGYNEQFF

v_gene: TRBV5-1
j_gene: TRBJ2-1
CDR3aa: CASSSLGDKTYNEQFF

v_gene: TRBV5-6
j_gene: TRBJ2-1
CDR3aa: CASSFGTGMYNEQFF

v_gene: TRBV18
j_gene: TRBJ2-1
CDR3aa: CASSPEQGPDNEQFF

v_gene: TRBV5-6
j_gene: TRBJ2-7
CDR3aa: CASSWWTVSYEQYF

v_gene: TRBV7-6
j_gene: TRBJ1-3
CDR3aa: CASSSEGGVTGNTIYF

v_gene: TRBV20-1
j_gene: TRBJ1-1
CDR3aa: CSASRQQNTEAFF

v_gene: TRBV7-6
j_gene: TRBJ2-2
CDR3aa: CASSSWEGAYTGELFF

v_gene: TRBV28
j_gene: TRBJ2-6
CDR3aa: CASSSPASGNSGANVLTF

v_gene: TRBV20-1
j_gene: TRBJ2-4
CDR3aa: CSARDAGLAGGPDIQYF

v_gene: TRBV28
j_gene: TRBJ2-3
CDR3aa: CAIREAVTGPDTQYF

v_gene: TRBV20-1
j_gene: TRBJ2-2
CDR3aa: CSAREGQHTGELFF

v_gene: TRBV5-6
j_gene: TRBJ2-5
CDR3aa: CASSSTVQGDGETQYF

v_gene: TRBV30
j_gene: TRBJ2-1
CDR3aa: CAWSVPDEQFF

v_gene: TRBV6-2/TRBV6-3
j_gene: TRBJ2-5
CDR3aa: CASSGASTETYETQYF